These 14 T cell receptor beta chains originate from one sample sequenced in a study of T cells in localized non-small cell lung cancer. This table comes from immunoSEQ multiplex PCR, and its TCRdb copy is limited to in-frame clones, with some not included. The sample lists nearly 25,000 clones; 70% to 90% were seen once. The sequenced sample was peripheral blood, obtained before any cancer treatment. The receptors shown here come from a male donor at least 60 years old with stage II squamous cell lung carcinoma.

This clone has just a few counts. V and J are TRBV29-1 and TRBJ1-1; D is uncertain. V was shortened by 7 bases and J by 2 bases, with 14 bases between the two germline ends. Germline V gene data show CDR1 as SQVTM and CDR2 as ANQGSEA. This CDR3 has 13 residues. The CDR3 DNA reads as TGCAGCGCTGTCAACAATGGTAACACTGAAGCTTTCTTT. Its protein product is CSAVNNGNTEAFF.

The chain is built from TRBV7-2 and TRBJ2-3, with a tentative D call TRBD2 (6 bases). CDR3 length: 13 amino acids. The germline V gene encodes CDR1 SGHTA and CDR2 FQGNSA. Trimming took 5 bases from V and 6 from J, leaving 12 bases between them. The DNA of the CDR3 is TGTGCCAGCAGCCCGACTAGTTACGATACGCAGTATTTT. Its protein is CASSPTSYDTQYF.

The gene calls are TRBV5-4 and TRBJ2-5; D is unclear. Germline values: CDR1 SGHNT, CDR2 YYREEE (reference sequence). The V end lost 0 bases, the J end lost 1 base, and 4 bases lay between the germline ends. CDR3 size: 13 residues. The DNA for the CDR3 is TGTGCCAGCAGCTTGGGAGCCCAAGAGACCCAGTACTTC. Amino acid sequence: CASSLGAQETQYF.

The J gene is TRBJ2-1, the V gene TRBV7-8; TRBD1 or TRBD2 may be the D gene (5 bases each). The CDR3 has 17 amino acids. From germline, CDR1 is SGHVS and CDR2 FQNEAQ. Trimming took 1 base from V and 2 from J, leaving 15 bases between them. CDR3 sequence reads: CASSLVGRLGAYNEQFF. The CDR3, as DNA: TGTGCCAGCAGCTTAGTGGGCAGGTTGGGGGCCTACAATGAGCAGTTCTTC.

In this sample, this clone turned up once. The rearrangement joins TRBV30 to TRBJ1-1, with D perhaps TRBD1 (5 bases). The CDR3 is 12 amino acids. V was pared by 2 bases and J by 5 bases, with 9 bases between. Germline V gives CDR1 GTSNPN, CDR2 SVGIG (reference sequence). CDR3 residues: CAWSRGSTEAFF. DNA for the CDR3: TGTGCCTGGAGTCGGGGGAGTACTGAAGCTTTCTTT.

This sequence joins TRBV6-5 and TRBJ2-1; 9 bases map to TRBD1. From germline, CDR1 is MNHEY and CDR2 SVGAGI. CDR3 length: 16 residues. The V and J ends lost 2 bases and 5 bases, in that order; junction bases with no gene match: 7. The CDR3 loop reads CASSYRGTGKDNEQFF. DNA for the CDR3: TGTGCCAGCAGTTACCGTGGGACAGGGAAAGACAATGAGCAGTTCTTC.

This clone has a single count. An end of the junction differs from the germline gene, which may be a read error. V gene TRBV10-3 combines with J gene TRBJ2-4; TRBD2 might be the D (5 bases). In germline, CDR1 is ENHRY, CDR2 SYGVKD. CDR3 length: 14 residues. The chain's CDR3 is CASSETTAKNIQYF. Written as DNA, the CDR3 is TGTGCCAGCAGTGAGACTACAGCCAAAAACATTCAGTACTTC.

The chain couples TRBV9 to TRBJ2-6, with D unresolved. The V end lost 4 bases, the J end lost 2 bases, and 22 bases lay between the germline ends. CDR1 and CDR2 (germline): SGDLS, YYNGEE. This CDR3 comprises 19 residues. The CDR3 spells CASSPRSGAGGPGANVLTF. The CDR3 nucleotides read TGTGCCAGCAGCCCCCGGAGTGGAGCAGGTGGGCCTGGGGCCAACGTCCTGACTTTC.

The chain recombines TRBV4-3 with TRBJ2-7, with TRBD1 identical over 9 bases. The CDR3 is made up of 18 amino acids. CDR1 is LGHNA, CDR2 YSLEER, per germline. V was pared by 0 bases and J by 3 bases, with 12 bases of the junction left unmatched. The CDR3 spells CASSQDLGHGDRDYEQYF. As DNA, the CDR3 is TGCGCCAGCAGCCAAGATTTGGGGCACGGGGACAGGGACTACGAGCAGTACTTC.

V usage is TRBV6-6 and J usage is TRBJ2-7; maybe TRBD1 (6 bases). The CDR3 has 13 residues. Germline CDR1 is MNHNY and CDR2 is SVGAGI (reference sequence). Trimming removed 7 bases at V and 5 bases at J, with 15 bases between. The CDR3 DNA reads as TGTGCCAGCACCCGAGGGGGTATCAACGAGCAGTACTTC. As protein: CASTRGGINEQYF.

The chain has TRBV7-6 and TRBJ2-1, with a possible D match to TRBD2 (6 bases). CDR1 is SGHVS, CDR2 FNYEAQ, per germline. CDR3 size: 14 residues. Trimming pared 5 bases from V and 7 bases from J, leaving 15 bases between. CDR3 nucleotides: TGTGCCAGCAGCCGCGCGGGGTTTGGGAATGAGCAGTTCTTC. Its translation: CASSRAGFGNEQFF.

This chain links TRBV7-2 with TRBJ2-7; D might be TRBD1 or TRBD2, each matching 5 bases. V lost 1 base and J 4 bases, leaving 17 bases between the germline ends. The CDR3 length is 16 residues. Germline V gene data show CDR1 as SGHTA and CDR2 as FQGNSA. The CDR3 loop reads CASSLDGAAVVYEQYF. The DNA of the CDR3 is TGTGCCAGCAGCTTAGACGGGGCGGCTGTCGTTTACGAGCAGTACTTC.

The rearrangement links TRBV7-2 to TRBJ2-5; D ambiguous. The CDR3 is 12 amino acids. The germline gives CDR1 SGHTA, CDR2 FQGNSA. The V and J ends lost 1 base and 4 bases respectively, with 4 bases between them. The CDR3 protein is CASSLGPETQYF. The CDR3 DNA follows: TGTGCCAGCAGCTTAGGACCAGAGACCCAGTACTTC.

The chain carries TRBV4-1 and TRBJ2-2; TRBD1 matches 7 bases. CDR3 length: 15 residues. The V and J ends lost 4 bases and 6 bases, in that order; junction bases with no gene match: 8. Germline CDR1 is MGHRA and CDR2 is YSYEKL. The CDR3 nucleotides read TGCGCCAGCAGCCCAGTGGGACAGTACCCCGGGGAGCTGTTTTTT. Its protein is CASSPVGQYPGELFF.